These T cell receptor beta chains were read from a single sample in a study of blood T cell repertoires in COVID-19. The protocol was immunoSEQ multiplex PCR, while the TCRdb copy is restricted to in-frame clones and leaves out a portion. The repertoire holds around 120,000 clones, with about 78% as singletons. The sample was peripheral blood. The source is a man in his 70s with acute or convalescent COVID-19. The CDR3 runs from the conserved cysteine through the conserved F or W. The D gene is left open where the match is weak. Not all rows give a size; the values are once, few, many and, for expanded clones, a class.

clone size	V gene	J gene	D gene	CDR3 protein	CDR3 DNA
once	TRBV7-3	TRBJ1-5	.	CASSPSGRSPSGPQHF	TGTGCCAGCAGCCCAAGCGGCCGATCCCCTAGCGGGCCCCAGCATTTT
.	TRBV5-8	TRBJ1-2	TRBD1	CASSRYTGGPPNYGYTF	TGTGCCAGCAGCCGATACACAGGGGGACCACCTAACTATGGCTACACCTTC
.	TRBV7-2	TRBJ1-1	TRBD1	CASSLDRGFDPEAFF	TGTGCCAGCAGCTTGGACAGGGGCTTTGATCCTGAAGCTTTCTTT
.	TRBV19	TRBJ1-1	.	CASRTPGGGYRTEAFF	TGTGCCAGTAGAACCCCCGGTGGGGGGTATAGGACTGAAGCTTTCTTT
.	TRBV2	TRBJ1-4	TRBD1	CASSDNRGNEKLFF	TGTGCCAGCAGTGACAACAGGGGGAATGAAAAACTGTTTTTT
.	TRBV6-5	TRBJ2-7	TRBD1	CASSFGQGTYEQYF	TGTGCCAGCAGTTTCGGACAGGGAACCTACGAGCAGTACTTC
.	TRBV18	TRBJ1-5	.	CASSPRAESSNQPQHF	TGTGCCAGCTCACCACGGGCAGAAAGTAGCAATCAGCCCCAGCATTTT
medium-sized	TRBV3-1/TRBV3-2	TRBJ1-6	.	CASSLEAGVGNSPLHF	TGTGCCAGCAGCCTCGAAGCCGGGGTCGGGAATTCACCCCTCCACTTT
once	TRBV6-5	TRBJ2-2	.	CASRGGMGTGELFF	TGTGCCAGCAGGGGGGGAATGGGGACCGGGGAGCTGTTTTTT
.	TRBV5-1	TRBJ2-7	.	CASSLGLVDEQYF	TGCGCCAGCAGCTTGGGACTTGTTGACGAGCAGTACTTC
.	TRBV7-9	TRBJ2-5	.	CASSFDRAGGTQYF	TGTGCCAGCAGCTTCGACAGGGCGGGGGGGACCCAGTACTTC
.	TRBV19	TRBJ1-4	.	CASSITGGPTGLTEKLFF	TGTGCCAGTAGTATAACGGGGGGGCCGACAGGTCTGACTGAAAAACTGTTTTTT
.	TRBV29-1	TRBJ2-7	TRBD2	CSVRGGGGEQYF	TGCAGCGTTCGGGGCGGGGGGGGCGAGCAGTACTTC
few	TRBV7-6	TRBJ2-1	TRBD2	CASSLAGGGAGNEQFF	TGTGCCAGCAGCTTAGCTGGCGGGGGGGCCGGTAATGAGCAGTTCTTC